This T cell receptor beta chain comes out of a study of shared clonotypes between healthy human individuals. The healthy adult donors were HIV-negative and reported no recent acute infections or vaccinations. Clones were sequenced by immunoSEQ multiplex PCR, and TCRdb holds only the in-frame ones, with some missing. The data contain some 1,400,000 clones, roughly 96% of them singletons. Trimming took 6 bases from V and 4 from J, leaving 13 bases between them. This CDR3 spans 14 amino acids. Germline CDR1 ENHRY, CDR2 SYGVKD. This receptor was identified in a man aged 30 to 39 in good health. The V and J genes are TRBV10-3 and TRBJ1-3; no firm D call. The sequenced sample consisted of naive CD4+ T cells sorted from blood. Specified subset: CD45RA+ positively selected. The CDR3 reads CAISVQGLGNTIYF. The DNA for the CDR3 is TGTGCCATCAGCGTCCAAGGGCTCGGAAACACCATATATTTT.